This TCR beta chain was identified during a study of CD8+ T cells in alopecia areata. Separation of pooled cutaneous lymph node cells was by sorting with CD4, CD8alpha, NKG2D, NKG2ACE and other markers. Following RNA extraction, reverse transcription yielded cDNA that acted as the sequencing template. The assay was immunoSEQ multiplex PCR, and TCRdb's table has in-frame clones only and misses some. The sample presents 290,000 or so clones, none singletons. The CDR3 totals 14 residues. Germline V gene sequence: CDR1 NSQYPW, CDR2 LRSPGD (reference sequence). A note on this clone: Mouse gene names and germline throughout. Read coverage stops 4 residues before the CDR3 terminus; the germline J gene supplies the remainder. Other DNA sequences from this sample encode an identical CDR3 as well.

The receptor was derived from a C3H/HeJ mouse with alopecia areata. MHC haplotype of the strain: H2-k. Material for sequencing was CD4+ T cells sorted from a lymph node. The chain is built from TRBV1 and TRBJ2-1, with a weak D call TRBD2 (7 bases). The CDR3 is CTCSAGGAGAEQFF. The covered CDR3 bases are TGCACCTGCAGTGCAGGGGGGGCAGGGGCT.